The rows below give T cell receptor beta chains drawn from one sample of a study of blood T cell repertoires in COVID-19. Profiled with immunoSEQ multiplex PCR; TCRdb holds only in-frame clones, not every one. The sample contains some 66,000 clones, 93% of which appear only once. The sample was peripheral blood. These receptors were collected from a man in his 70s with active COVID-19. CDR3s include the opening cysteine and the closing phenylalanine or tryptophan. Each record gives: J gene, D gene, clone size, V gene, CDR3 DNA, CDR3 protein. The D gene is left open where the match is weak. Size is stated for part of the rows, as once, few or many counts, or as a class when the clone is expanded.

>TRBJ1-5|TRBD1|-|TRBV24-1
TGTGCCACTAGTCGTTTACCCACACAGGGGTTGGTTAGCAATCAGCCCCAGCATTTT
CATSRLPTQGLVSNQPQHF
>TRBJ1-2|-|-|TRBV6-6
TGTGCCAGCAGGCGCTTGGACAGAAGCGGCTACACCTTC
CASRRLDRSGYTF
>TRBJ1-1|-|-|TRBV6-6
TGTGCCAGCAGCCCTAGTAGCACTGAAGCTTTCTTT
CASSPSSTEAFF
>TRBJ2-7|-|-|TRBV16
TGTGCCAGCAGCCGCGAACAGGGGAGGACGTACGAGCAGTACTTC
CASSREQGRTYEQYF
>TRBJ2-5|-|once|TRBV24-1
TGTGCCACCCGCGAGGCCGGGCAAGAGACCCAGTACTTC
CATREAGQETQYF
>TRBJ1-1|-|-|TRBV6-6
TGTGCCAGCAGTCTACGGGGGAACACTGAAGCTTTCTTT
CASSLRGNTEAFF
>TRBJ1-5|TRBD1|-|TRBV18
TGTGCCAGCTCACCAAGGGGACAGGCCCCCAATCAGCCCCAGCATTTT
CASSPRGQAPNQPQHF
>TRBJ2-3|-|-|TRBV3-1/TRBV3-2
TGTGCCAGCAGCCAAAGAGGCACAGATACGCAGTATTTT
CASSQRGTDTQYF
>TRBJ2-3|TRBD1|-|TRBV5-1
TGCGCCAGCAGCCGAAACAGGGGCGCAGATACGCAGTATTTT
CASSRNRGADTQYF
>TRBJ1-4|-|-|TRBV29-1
TGCAGCGTCTTGACACAAAAACTGTTTTTT
CSVLTQKLFF
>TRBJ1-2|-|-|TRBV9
TGTGCCAGCAGCAGGACCAGGGCGGACTATGGCTACACCTTC
CASSRTRADYGYTF
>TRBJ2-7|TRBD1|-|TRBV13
TGTGCCAGCAGGCCCTGGGACAGGGGGAACGAGCAGTACTTC
CASRPWDRGNEQYF
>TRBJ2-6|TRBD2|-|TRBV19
TGTGCCAGTAGTATAGGTCTAGCGGGGGGGTCTTACTCTGGGGCCAACGTCCTGACTTTC
CASSIGLAGGSYSGANVLTF
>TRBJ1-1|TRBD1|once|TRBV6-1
TGTGCCAGCAGTGAAAGGGACAGTCGTACTGAAGCTTTCTTT
CASSERDSRTEAFF
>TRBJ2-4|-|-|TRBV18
TGTGCCAGCTCACCAGACAAACAAAACATTCAGTACTTC
CASSPDKQNIQYF
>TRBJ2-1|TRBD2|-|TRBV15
TGTGCCACCAGCCACAGCGGGGGGGTCTACAATGAGCAGTTCTTC
CATSHSGGVYNEQFF
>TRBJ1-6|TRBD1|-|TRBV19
TGTGCCAGTAAAGCCCGGGATCTGGGGACAGATAATTCACCCCTCCACTTT
CASKARDLGTDNSPLHF
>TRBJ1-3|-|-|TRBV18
TGTGCCAGCTCACCACAACAGAGCTCTGGAAACACCATATATTTT
CASSPQQSSGNTIYF
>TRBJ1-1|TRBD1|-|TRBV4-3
TGCGCCAGCAGCCAAGCGGACAGGGCTAACACTGAAGCTTTCTTT
CASSQADRANTEAFF
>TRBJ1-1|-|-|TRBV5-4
TGTGCCAGCAGCCCCATGAACACTGAAGCTTTCTTT
CASSPMNTEAFF
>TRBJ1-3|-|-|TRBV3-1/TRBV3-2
TGTGCCAGCAGCCAAGCCACAGTAGGAAACACCATATATTTT
CASSQATVGNTIYF
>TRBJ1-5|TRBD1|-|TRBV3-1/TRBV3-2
TGTGCCAGCACCTCACAGGGGGCAGAACAGCCCCAGCATTTT
CASTSQGAEQPQHF
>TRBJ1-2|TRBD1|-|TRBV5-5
TGTGCCAGCAGCAAAATTTTCCGGGACAGGGGGCCTAGGGGCTACACCTTC
CASSKIFRDRGPRGYTF
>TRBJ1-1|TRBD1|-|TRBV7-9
TGTGCCAGCACTCAGGGGGTCGCTGAAGCTTTCTTT
CASTQGVAEAFF
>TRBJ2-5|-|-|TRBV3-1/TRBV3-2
TGTGCCAGCAGCCCTACGAGGGAGACCCAGTACTTC
CASSPTRETQYF
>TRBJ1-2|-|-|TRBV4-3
TGCGCCAGCAGCCAAGAGTTTACAAACTATGGCTACACCTTC
CASSQEFTNYGYTF
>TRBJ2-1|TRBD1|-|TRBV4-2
TGTGCCAGCAGCCAAGATCAAGGGACAGGGTACAATGAGCAGTTCTTC
CASSQDQGTGYNEQFF
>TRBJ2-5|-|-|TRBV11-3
TGTGCCAGCAGCTTAGTGAGTGTGGAGACCCAGTACTTC
CASSLVSVETQYF
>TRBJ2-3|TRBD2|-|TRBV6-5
TGTGCCAGCATAACTAGCGGGGCGAGCACAGATACGCAGTATTTT
CASITSGASTDTQYF
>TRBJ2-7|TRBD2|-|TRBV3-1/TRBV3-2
TGTGCCAGCAGCCAAGGAGGCGGCGGGGGGGCGTCCGAGCAGTACTTC
CASSQGGGGGASEQYF
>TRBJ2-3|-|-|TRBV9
TGTGCCAGCAACCCCAGCGGGTTCCACACAGATACGCAGTATTTT
CASNPSGFHTDTQYF
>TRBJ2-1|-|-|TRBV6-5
TGTGCCAGCAGGGCCAGCTCCTACAATGAGCAGTTCTTC
CASRASSYNEQFF
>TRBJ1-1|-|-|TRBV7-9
TGTGCCAGCACCCGAGGTGGGGGACTAGGCACTGAAGCTTTCTTT
CASTRGGGLGTEAFF
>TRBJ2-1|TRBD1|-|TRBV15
TGTGCCACCAGCAGACAGGGGGCTAGCAATGAGCAGTTCTTC
CATSRQGASNEQFF
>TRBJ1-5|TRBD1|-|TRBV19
TGTGCCAGTAGTCCCGGACAGGGTGGGTTACGCAGCAATCAGCCCCAGCATTTT
CASSPGQGGLRSNQPQHF
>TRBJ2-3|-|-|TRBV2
TGTGCCAGCAGTGGGTTGGCTAGCGGCACAGATACGCAGTATTTT
CASSGLASGTDTQYF
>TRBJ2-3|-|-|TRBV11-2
TGTGCCAGCAGCTTATCCCTCGTCCCCACAGATACGCAGTATTTT
CASSLSLVPTDTQYF
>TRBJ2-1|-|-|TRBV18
TGTGCCAGCTCACTAGTAGCGGTGAGCTCCTACAATGAGCAGTTCTTC
CASSLVAVSSYNEQFF
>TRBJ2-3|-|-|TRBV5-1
TGCGCCAGCAGCTTGGGATACTCTAGCACAGATACGCAGTATTTT
CASSLGYSSTDTQYF
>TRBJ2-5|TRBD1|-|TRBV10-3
TGTGCCATCAGTGGGCGGACAGGGAGAGAGACCCAGTACTTC
CAISGRTGRETQYF
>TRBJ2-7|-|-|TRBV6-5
TGTGCCAGCAGGGACACGGCGAAGTACGAGCAGTACTTC
CASRDTAKYEQYF
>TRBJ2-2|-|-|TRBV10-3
TGTGCCATCAGCGAAGGCGGGGGCTCGAACACCGGGGAGCTGTTTTTT
CAISEGGGSNTGELFF
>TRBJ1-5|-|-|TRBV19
TGTGCCAGTTTTGGGGGCGGCAATCAGCCCCAGCATTTT
CASFGGGNQPQHF
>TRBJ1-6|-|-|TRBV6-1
TGTGCCAGCAGTGATAAGCGTCTACACCTCCACTTT
CASSDKRLHLHF
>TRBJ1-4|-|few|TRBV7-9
TGTGCCAGCAGCTTAGGAACCTCGACAGTTTACAGTGAAAAACTGTTTTTT
CASSLGTSTVYSEKLFF